What follows are 6 T cell receptor beta chains derived from one specimen sequenced in a study of immune evolution from preneoplasia to lung adenocarcinoma (dated by TCRdb to about 2021). The method behind the library was the immunoSEQ multiplex PCR assay. This is the immuneACCESS table as TCRdb keeps it, with only in-frame sequences that have V and J called. A part of the clones is gone; compared with another copy, unresolved V genes explain less than half, and the rest is unexplained. Across this sample there are around 3,200 clones, with 77% seen only once. The ten largest clonotypes hold around 13% of the sample. Source material: FFPE adjacent normal lung tissue. The receptors originated from a person aged 65-85 years with lung adenocarcinoma.

V gene TRBV27 combines with J gene TRBJ2-5; D is unresolved. Looked up from germline, CDR1 is MNHEY and CDR2 is SMNVEV (reference sequence). The CDR3 runs to 13 residues. V was cut by 1 base and J by 4 bases, with 7 bases left in between. CDR3 loop: CASSLFGPETQYF. CDR3 sequence (DNA): TGTGCCAGCAGTTTATTTGGTCCAGAGACCCAGTACTTC.

The chain joins TRBV30 to TRBJ2-3; 10 nucleotides align to TRBD1. V lost 5 bases, J lost 5 bases, and 1 base stayed unmatched. The germline V gene encodes CDR1 GTSNPN and CDR2 SVGIG (reference sequence). The CDR3 contains 12 residues. DNA for the CDR3: TGTGCCTGGGACAGGGGGCAAGATACGCAGTATTTT. It translates to CAWDRGQDTQYF.

The sample holds a few counts of this clone. The chain combines TRBV11-3 with TRBJ2-3, with D hard to call. There are 14 residues in the CDR3. Germline loops: CDR1 SGHNT, CDR2 YENEEA. The V and J ends lost 0 bases and 10 bases respectively, with 14 bases between them. The CDR3 DNA reads as TGTGCCAGCAGCTTAGAGTCGAGCAGTGTTTCGCAGTATTTT. Its protein product is CASSLESSSVSQYF.

The V call is TRBV6-4, the J call TRBJ2-3, with TRBD1 matching over 11 bases. The J segment lost 6 bases and the V segment lost 4 bases, leaving 3 bases of the junction unmatched. Germline V CDR1 and CDR2: MRHNA, SNTAGT. The CDR3 runs to 14 residues. The CDR3 DNA follows: TGTGCCAGCAGTGGCGGACAGGGGGCGGATACGCAGTATTTT. It codes for CASSGGQGADTQYF.

The V call is TRBV7-2, the J call TRBJ1-2; TRBD1 matches at 7 bases. Per germline, CDR1 SGHTA and CDR2 FQGNSA. The CDR3 has 14 residues. The trim removed 4 bases at V and 2 bases at J, leaving 4 bases unmatched. The CDR3 region is CASSSQTGNYGYTF. The CDR3, as DNA: TGTGCCAGCAGCTCCCAGACAGGGAACTATGGCTACACCTTC.

A word on this clone: This same CDR3 is encoded by further DNA sequences in the sample. The rearrangement links TRBV6-5 to TRBJ2-2, with D possibly being TRBD2 (7 bases). With 5 bases removed from V and 2 bases from J, the gap between germline ends came to 9 bases. This CDR3 comprises 14 residues. Germline values: CDR1 MNHEY, CDR2 SVGAGI. DNA for the CDR3: TGTGCCAGCAGTGGGGGGGCCAACACCGGGGAGCTGTTTTTT. It yields the protein CASSGGANTGELFF.